Presented here are 31 T cell receptor beta chains from one specimen sequenced in a study of post-analysis software for immune sequencing data. Regarding the study as a whole: In patients, four to six TRBV segments were more frequent than in controls, with TRBV5-6, TRBV5-1 and TRBV20-1 among them.

Their recognized antigens are unknown. Unique molecular identifiers had been added to the TCR beta cDNA libraries. A single record per CDR3 protein comes from TCRdb applying MiXCR to the PCR reads. The sample includes about 500,000 distinct CDR3 sequences, less than 45% of them seen just once. Specimen: blood. The receptors were gathered from a girl between 5 and 17 years old with multiple sclerosis.

The genes are TRBV6-1 and TRBJ2-1, with no clear D. This CDR3 spans 14 amino acids. The V gene's germline CDR1 is MNHNS and CDR2 SASEGT. Trimming took off 7 bases at V and 8 bases at J, with 18 bases between the two ends. CDR3 sequence: CASTELGFGHEQFF. The CDR3 DNA is TGTGCCAGCACCGAATTGGGGTTTGGGCATGAGCAGTTCTTC.

As for this clonotype: Sequence at one end of the junction differs from germline and may be a read error. The chain has TRBV5-1 and TRBJ1-1; D is uncertain. The CDR3 sequence is 14 residues long. CDR1 is SGHRS, CDR2 YFSETQ, per germline. The CDR3, as DNA: TGCGCCAGCGGCTTGCAAATGGGGAACACTGAAGCTTTCTTT. This gives the protein CASGLQMGNTEAFF.

This chain joins TRBV6-2 or TRBV6-3 and TRBJ2-3; TRBD2 is a possible D gene (5 bases). The germline V and J ends were trimmed by 6 bases and 1 base, with 14 bases remaining between them. This CDR3 is 15 amino acids long. Germline V gene data show CDR1 as MNHEY and CDR2 as SVGEGT. In DNA form, the CDR3 reads TGTGCCAGCAGAGAGAGCGGTGACGGCACAGATACGCAGTATTTT. Protein product: CASRESGDGTDTQYF.

This clonotype was picked up a small number of times. The chain recombines TRBV20-1 with TRBJ2-7, with D unclear. CDR1 and CDR2 from the germline V gene are DFQATT and SNEGSKA (reference sequence). This CDR3 has 14 residues. Between the trimmed V and J ends, which lost 0 bases and 3 bases, there was a span of 12 bases. CDR3 DNA sequence: TGCAGTGCTAGAGATGTGGCGAGAAACTACGAGCAGTACTTC. Its protein is CSARDVARNYEQYF.

This chain uses TRBV12-3 or TRBV12-4 with TRBJ1-2, with TRBD1 as a possible D gene (5 bases). This CDR3 is 19 amino acids long. V was trimmed by 8 bases and J by 2 bases, leaving 30 bases between them. CDR3 in amino acids: CASGVAWTLTDLRNYGYTF. The CDR3 nucleotides are TGTGCCAGCGGGGTTGCTTGGACCCTGACAGACCTTAGGAACTATGGCTACACCTTC.

The rearrangement uses TRBV7-9 and TRBJ1-1; 10 bases are shared with TRBD1. Unmatched junction bases numbered 8, after V lost 1 base and J lost 0 bases. CDR1 is SEHNR and CDR2 is FQNEAQ in the germline V gene (reference sequence). The CDR3 is made up of 18 amino acids. For the CDR3, the DNA is TGTGCCAGCAGCTTAGGGACCGGGACAGGGGAGATGAACACTGAAGCTTTCTTT. Translation: CASSLGTGTGEMNTEAFF.

The rearrangement links TRBV4-3 to TRBJ2-3, with D perhaps given as TRBD1 or TRBD2 (5 bases each). Germline CDR1 and CDR2: LGHNA and YSLEER. Trimming cost V 0 bases and J 0 bases, with 10 bases left between them. The CDR3 is 16 amino acids. For the CDR3, the DNA is TGCGCCAGCAGCCAAGAGGGGGACCTAAGCACAGATACGCAGTATTTT. Residues: CASSQEGDLSTDTQYF.

As regards this clonotype: One junction end disagrees with the germline gene, perhaps due to a read error. The V call is TRBV7-3, the J call TRBJ2-1; TRBD2 aligns across 10 bases. The CDR3 length is 15 residues. Germline-derived CDR1 and CDR2 are SGHTA and FQGTGA. The CDR3 DNA reads TGTGTCAGCAGCTCCCGGACTAGCGGTTACAATGGGCAGTTCTTC. This translates into CVSSSRTSGYNGQFF.

This clonotype was seen a handful of times. The chain carries TRBV7-9 and TRBJ1-2, with no clear D. Between the trimmed V and J ends, which lost 5 bases and 6 bases, there was a span of 19 bases. The CDR3 is 15 residues long. Germline V gives CDR1 SEHNR, CDR2 FQNEAQ (reference sequence). DNA for the CDR3: TGTGCCAGCAGCGCAGGTCATGAGTCGGCCCATGGCTACACCTTC. It yields the protein CASSAGHESAHGYTF.

This clonotype was recorded once. The J gene is TRBJ2-1, the V gene TRBV6-5; weak D call: TRBD2 (6 bases). Germline CDR1 and CDR2: MNHEY and SVGAGI. Trimming took off 4 bases at V and 1 base at J, with 11 bases between the two ends. The CDR3 runs to 15 residues. The DNA for the CDR3 is TGTGCCAGCAGTTGGCGCGGGACGTCCTACAATGAGCAGTTCTTC. Translated: CASSWRGTSYNEQFF.

The chain combines TRBV20-1 with TRBJ1-4; no definite D call. The CDR3 runs 13 residues. Trimming pared 3 bases from V and 7 bases from J, leaving 12 bases between. Germline V gives CDR1 DFQATT, CDR2 SNEGSKA (reference sequence). The CDR3 DNA reads TGCAGTGCTAGCGACGAGGGATCTGAAAAACTGTTTTTT. It yields the protein CSASDEGSEKLFF.

The chain joins TRBV3-1 to TRBJ2-5; a weak D match, TRBD2 (6 bases). Trimming cost V 4 bases and J 1 base, with 16 bases left between them. Germline V gene sequence: CDR1 LGHDT, CDR2 YNNKEL (reference sequence). This CDR3 region has 16 residues. CDR3 sequence reads: CASSLGRQPSQETQYF. The DNA of the CDR3 is TGTGCCAGCAGCCTAGGGAGGCAGCCGAGCCAAGAGACCCAGTACTTC.

Comment on this clonotype: Its ends do not fully match the called genes, so a read error is possible. This chain connects TRBV3-1 to TRBJ2-5; D is undetermined. Germline V CDR1 and CDR2: LGHDT, YNNKEL (reference sequence). The CDR3 loop spans 14 amino acids. CDR3 DNA sequence: TGCGCCAGCAGCCAAGGGCCCGAGCAAGAGACCCAGTACTTC. This sequence encodes CASSQGPEQETQYF.

This clonotype was recorded a few times. The V call is TRBV12-3 or TRBV12-4, the J call TRBJ2-1; D is undetermined. CDR3 length equals 15 residues. The V and J ends lost 6 bases and 0 bases respectively, with 12 bases between them. CDR3 in amino acids: CASSRISSSYNEQFF. CDR3 nucleotides: TGTGCCAGCAGCCGGATCTCCAGCTCCTACAATGAGCAGTTCTTC.

This rearrangement joins TRBV5-1 to TRBJ2-4; 9 bases line up with TRBD1. TRBJ2-7 explains the end of the DNA better; the J call may be wrong. Germline V lookup: CDR1 SGHRS, CDR2 YFSETQ. The CDR3 is made up of 16 amino acids. CDR3 sequence reads: CASSLVSGDRGYEQYF. The CDR3 DNA reads TGCGCCAGCAGCTTGGTCTCGGGTGACAGGGGGTACGAGCAGTACTTC.

V usage is TRBV7-9 and J usage is TRBJ1-6; D is unresolved. CDR1 and CDR2 (germline): SEHNR, FQNEAQ (reference sequence). CDR3 size: 13 residues. Trimming stripped 3 bases from V and 5 bases from J, with 5 bases between. CDR3 sequence: CASSFGNNSPLHF. The CDR3 DNA is TGTGCCAGCAGCTTCGGCAATAATTCACCCCTCCACTTT.

This clonotype is a singleton in its sample. The chain recombines TRBV4-3 with TRBJ2-3, with D possibly TRBD2 on 7 matching bases. Germline V CDR1 and CDR2: LGHNA, YSLEER. The CDR3 length is 14 residues. V gave up 4 bases and J gave up 8 bases, with 16 bases separating them. CDR3 nucleotide sequence: TGCGCCAGCAGCCCGGGACTACGGGGGGCTACGCAGTATTTT. This encodes CASSPGLRGATQYF.

CDR3 in DNA: TGTGCCAGCAGCAATAGCGGCTACGAGCAGTACTTC. Translating gives CASSNSGYEQYF. The chain couples TRBV7-9 to TRBJ2-7, with a tentative D call TRBD2 (6 bases). Per germline, CDR1 SEHNR and CDR2 FQNEAQ (reference sequence). The CDR3 loop spans 12 amino acids. Trimming pared 5 bases from V and 3 bases from J, leaving 8 bases between. The full variable domain, its missing parts supplied by reference TRBV7-9 and TRBJ2-7, is DTGVSQNPRHKITKRGQNVTFRCDPISEHNRLYWYRQTLGQGPEFLTYFQNEAQLEKSRLLSDRFSAERPKGSFSTLEIQRTEQGDSAMYLCASSNSGYEQYFGPGTRLTVT.

DNA for the CDR3: TGCGCCACTGGACTTGGGGGCATGTCACAGGATACGCAGTATTTT. It encodes CATGLGGMSQDTQYF. The genes are TRBV5-1 and TRBJ2-3, with D possibly matching TRBD1 (6 bases). Trimming cost V 9 bases and J 6 bases, with 23 bases left between them. Germline V CDR1 and CDR2: SGHRS, YFSETQ. The length of the CDR3 is 15 residues.

This rearrangement joins TRBV20-1 to TRBJ2-3; D might be TRBD2 (5 bases). This CDR3 is built from 13 residues. Germline V gene lookup returns CDR1 DFQATT and CDR2 SNEGSKA (reference sequence). Trimming took off 5 bases at V and 0 bases at J, with 9 bases between the two ends. The CDR3, as DNA: TGCAGTGCTGGTCGGACTAGCACAGATACGCAGTATTTT. It yields the protein CSAGRTSTDTQYF.

The chain has TRBV6-6 and TRBJ2-5; D is perhaps TRBD1 (6 bases). The CDR3 totals 12 residues. V lost 6 bases and J 10 bases, leaving 15 bases between the germline ends. Germline values: CDR1 MNHNY, CDR2 SVGAGI (reference sequence). CDR3 nucleotide sequence: TGTGCCAGCAGCCGACAGGATAGGGACCAGTACTTC. It translates to CASSRQDRDQYF.

This clonotype was counted between two and nine times. This sequence joins TRBV29-1 and TRBJ2-7, with D hard to call. The CDR3 extends over 13 amino acids. Germline CDR1 and CDR2: SQVTM and ANQGSEA. Trimming removed 6 bases at V and 3 bases at J, with 15 bases between. The CDR3 protein is CSVKVRVDYEQYF. CDR3 coding DNA: TGCAGCGTGAAAGTAAGAGTAGACTACGAGCAGTACTTC.

The V call is TRBV7-3, the J call TRBJ2-4; the D gene is possibly TRBD2 (7 bases). TRBJ2-5 explains the end of the DNA better; the J call may be wrong. This CDR3 comprises 14 residues. Looked up from germline, CDR1 is SGHTA and CDR2 is FQGTGA. The CDR3, as DNA: TGTGCCAGCAGCTTACACAGGGAGGGAGAGACCCAGTACTTC. Its translation is CASSLHREGETQYF.

In its sample, this clonotype was seen a few times. Here the CDR3 reads CASSQQGRGTEAFF. CDR3 nucleotide sequence: TGTGCCAGCAGTCAACAGGGGCGGGGGACTGAAGCTTTCTTT. The V call is TRBV6-5, the J call TRBJ1-1; 7 nucleotides agree with TRBD1. Trimming removed 5 bases from V and 5 bases from J; junction bases left unmatched: 8. The germline gives CDR1 MNHEY, CDR2 SVGAGI. This CDR3 has 14 amino acids.

This clonotype was seen a handful of times. The rearrangement uses TRBV14 and TRBJ2-4, with D tentatively TRBD2 (5 bases). The length of the CDR3 is 13 residues. CDR1 and CDR2 from the germline V gene are SGHDN and FVKESK. V dropped 6 bases and J dropped 6 bases, with 12 bases sitting between them. This CDR3 reads CASRRGLGNIQYF. The CDR3 DNA reads TGTGCCAGCAGACGGGGTTTAGGAAACATTCAGTACTTC.

V gene TRBV7-9 combines with J gene TRBJ2-1; 7 bases fit TRBD2. The CDR3 spans 15 residues. The trim removed 3 bases at V and 9 bases at J, leaving 11 bases unmatched. Germline CDR1 reads SEHNR; CDR2 reads FQNEAQ (reference sequence). The CDR3 coding sequence is TGTGCCAGCAGCTTCTCTGCGGGGGTTATAGGTGAGCAGTTCTTC. Protein sequence: CASSFSAGVIGEQFF. The full variable domain, its missing parts supplied by reference TRBV7-9 and TRBJ2-1, is DTGVSQNPRHKITKRGQNVTFRCDPISEHNRLYWYRQTLGQGPEFLTYFQNEAQLEKSRLLSDRFSAERPKGSFSTLEIQRTEQGDSAMYLCASSFSAGVIGEQFFGPGTRLTVL.

The chain combines TRBV4-1 with TRBJ1-2, with 9 bases lining up with TRBD1. Germline V gene sequence: CDR1 MGHRA, CDR2 YSYEKL. This CDR3 contains 18 residues. Trimming at V came to 0 bases and at J to 6 bases, leaving 14 bases not matched to a gene. The DNA for the CDR3 is TGCGCCAGCAGCCAAGACCCTCCCGGGACAGGGAGGAAGGATGGCTACACCTTC. Translating it yields CASSQDPPGTGRKDGYTF.

This clonotype occurred a few times. The chain combines TRBV4-2 with TRBJ1-1; 9 bases line up with TRBD1. The CDR3 runs 12 residues. V was clipped by 4 bases and J by 7 bases; unmatched bases: 1. Germline CDR1 reads LGHNA; CDR2 reads YNFKEQ. DNA of the CDR3: TGTGCCAGCAGCCTGACAGGGGGTGAAGCTTTCTTT. It yields the protein CASSLTGGEAFF.

The rearrangement uses TRBV18 and TRBJ2-1; D might be TRBD1 (6 bases). The V end was cut by 8 bases, the J end by 5 bases, with 7 bases between. CDR1 is KGHSH and CDR2 is LQKENI in the germline V gene. This CDR3 has 11 residues. CDR3 DNA: TGTGCCAGCCGGACAGACAATGAGCAGTTCTTC. Protein product: CASRTDNEQFF.

The chain employs TRBV4-2 and TRBJ1-2; D unresolved. Trimming cost V 0 bases and J 5 bases, with 16 bases left between them. The germline V gene encodes CDR1 LGHNA and CDR2 YNFKEQ. The CDR3 has 16 residues. The chain's CDR3 is CASSQEWQVPMYGYTF. The CDR3 region has the DNA TGTGCCAGCAGCCAAGAGTGGCAGGTCCCTATGTATGGCTACACCTTC.

V usage is TRBV20-1 and J usage is TRBJ2-3, with unresolved D. Germline CDR1 and CDR2: DFQATT and SNEGSKA (reference sequence). V gave up 1 base and J gave up 1 base, with 12 bases separating them. The CDR3 is made up of 15 amino acids. The DNA for the CDR3 is TGCAGTGCTAGAGTCCCTAGATGGGGCACAGATACGCAGTATTTT. Its translation is CSARVPRWGTDTQYF.